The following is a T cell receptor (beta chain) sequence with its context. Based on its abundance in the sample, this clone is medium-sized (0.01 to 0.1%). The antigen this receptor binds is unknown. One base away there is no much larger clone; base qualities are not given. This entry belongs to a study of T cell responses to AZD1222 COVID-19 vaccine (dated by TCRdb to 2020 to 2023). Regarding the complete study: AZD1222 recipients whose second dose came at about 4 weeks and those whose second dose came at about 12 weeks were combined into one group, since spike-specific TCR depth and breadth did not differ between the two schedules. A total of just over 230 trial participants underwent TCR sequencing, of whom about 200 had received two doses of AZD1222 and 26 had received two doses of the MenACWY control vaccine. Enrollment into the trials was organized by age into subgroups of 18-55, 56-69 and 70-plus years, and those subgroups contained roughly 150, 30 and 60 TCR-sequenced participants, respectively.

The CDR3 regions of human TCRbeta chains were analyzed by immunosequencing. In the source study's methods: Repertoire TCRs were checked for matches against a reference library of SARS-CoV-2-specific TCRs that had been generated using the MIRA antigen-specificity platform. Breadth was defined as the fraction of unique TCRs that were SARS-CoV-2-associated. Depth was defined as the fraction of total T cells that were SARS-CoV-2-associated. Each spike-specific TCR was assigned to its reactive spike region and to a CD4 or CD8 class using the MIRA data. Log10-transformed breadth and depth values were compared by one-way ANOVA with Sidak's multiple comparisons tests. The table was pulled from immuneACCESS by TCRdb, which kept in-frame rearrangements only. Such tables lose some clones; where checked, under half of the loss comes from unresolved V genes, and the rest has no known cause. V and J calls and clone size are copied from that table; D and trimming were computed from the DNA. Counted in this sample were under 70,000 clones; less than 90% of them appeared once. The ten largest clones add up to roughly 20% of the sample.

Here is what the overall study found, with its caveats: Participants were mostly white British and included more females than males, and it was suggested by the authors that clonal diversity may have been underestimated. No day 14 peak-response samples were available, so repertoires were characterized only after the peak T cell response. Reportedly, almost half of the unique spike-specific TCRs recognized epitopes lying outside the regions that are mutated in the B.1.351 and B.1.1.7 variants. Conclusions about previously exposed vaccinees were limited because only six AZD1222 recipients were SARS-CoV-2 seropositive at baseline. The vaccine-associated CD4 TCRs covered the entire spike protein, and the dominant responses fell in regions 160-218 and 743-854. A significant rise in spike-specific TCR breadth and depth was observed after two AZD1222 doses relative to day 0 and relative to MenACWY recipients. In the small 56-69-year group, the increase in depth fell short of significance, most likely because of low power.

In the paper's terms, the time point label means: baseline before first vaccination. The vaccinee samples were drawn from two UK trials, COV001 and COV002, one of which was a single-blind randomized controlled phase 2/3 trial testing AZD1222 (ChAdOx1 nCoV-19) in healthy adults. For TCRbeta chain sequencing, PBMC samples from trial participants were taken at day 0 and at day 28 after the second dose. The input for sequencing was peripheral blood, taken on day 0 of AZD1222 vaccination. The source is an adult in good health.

Read as DNA, the sequence is TGTGCCAGCAGCCGACAGGGAAGCATCGGAAACACCATATATTTT. Translated, it reads CASSRQGSIGNTIYF. The chain is assembled from TRBV5-6 and TRBJ1-3; 7 middle bases align to TRBD1. CDR1 SGHDT and CDR2 YYEEEE were looked up in the germline V gene. The CDR3 has 15 amino acids, counting the end cysteine and phenylalanine. CDR3 DNA is the only sequence kept; it has 45 bases, read in frame from the first base. Unmatched junction bases come to 8, with V trimmed by 4 bases and J by 4 bases.